This is a list of T cell receptor beta chains from one sample in a study of blood T cells in healthy people across ages. TCRdb ran MiXCR on the 5' RACE reads and lists one entry per CDR3 protein. The repertoire includes about a million distinct CDR3 sequences, roughly 50% of them detected once, and under 15% sits in the top ten. The sequenced material came from blood. These receptors were collected from a man under 40 in good health. Each CDR3 is given with its conserved first and last residue. The D gene is left open where the match is weak. Clone size is shown for a subset of rows, as once, few, many or a class of expanded clone.

DNA	CDR3	J	D	V	size
TGTGCCAGCAGTTACGGGGGACGCGGCTACACCTTC	CASSYGGRGYTF	TRBJ1-2	-	TRBV6-2/TRBV6-3	few
TGTGCCAGCAGTTACACGGGGGCCAGCACAGATACGCAGTATTTT	CASSYTGASTDTQYF	TRBJ2-3	-	TRBV6-5	-
TGCGCCAGCAGCCAAGCACAGGCAGGGCCCTACGAGCAGTACTTC	CASSQAQAGPYEQYF	TRBJ2-7	-	TRBV4-1	-
TGTGCCAGCAGCCGCCGACTAGCGGGTGATGAGCAGTTCTTC	CASSRRLAGDEQFF	TRBJ2-1	TRBD2	TRBV14	-
TGTGCCAGCAGGCGACAGGGGACCGGGGAGCTGTTTTTT	CASRRQGTGELFF	TRBJ2-2	TRBD1	TRBV3-1	few
TGTGCCAGCAGTACAAGGACCAGAAAAGAGACCCAGTACTTC	CASSTRTRKETQYF	TRBJ2-5	-	TRBV27	-
TGCAGTGCTACCACAGAAGGACAGGGAAAGAGCTCTGGGGCCAACGTCCTGACTTTC	CSATTEGQGKSSGANVLTF	TRBJ2-6	TRBD1	TRBV20-1	few
TGTGCCAGCAGCCAGAAGGGGTACGGGGCGCAATTTTCCTACGAGCAGTACTTC	CASSQKGYGAQFSYEQYF	TRBJ2-7	-	TRBV28	-
TGTGCCAGCAGCCCTCAAATTGATGGGCTTGGAGCCTACGAGCAGTACTTC	CASSPQIDGLGAYEQYF	TRBJ2-7	-	TRBV9	many
TGTGCCAGCAGTATCGTGGGGGTGGGGAATTCACCCCTCCACTTT	CASSIVGVGNSPLHF	TRBJ1-6	-	TRBV5-5	-
TGCGCCAGCAGCTCCGTACCGACAGGGGGCCCCTACGAGCAGTACTTC	CASSSVPTGGPYEQYF	TRBJ2-7	TRBD1	TRBV5-1	-
TGTGCCAGCAGTTTCCGGGTTTTGAACACTGAAGCTTTCTTT	CASSFRVLNTEAFF	TRBJ1-1	-	TRBV28	few
TGTGCCAGCTCGGGACAGTCGAGCAATCAGCCCCAGCATTTT	CASSGQSSNQPQHF	TRBJ1-5	TRBD1	TRBV3-1	-
TGTGCCAGCAGCACAAAAGACAGGGTAGTAGATGGCTACACCTTC	CASSTKDRVVDGYTF	TRBJ1-2	TRBD1	TRBV9	-
TGTGCCTGGAAGGGCGGGACAGGGAATCAGCCCCAGCATTTT	CAWKGGTGNQPQHF	TRBJ1-5	TRBD1	TRBV30	once
TGTGCCAGCAGCCAAGAGCGAGGAGGGAATCAGCCCCAGCATTTT	CASSQERGGNQPQHF	TRBJ1-5	-	TRBV3-1	few
TGTGCCAGCAGCCTTCAGGGTCCTGAGCAGTTCTTC	CASSLQGPEQFF	TRBJ2-1	-	TRBV7-2	-
TGTGCCAGCAGTTCCGGGACAGGGGCGTACTATGGCTACACCTTC	CASSSGTGAYYGYTF	TRBJ1-2	TRBD1	TRBV12-3/TRBV12-4	-
TGTGCCAGCAGTGCATCGAGGGTATTGCCCGGTGAGCAGTACTTC	CASSASRVLPGEQYF	TRBJ2-7	-	TRBV25-1	few
TGTGCCAGCGCTTATGAGGGAAGGGGGCAGCCCCAGCATTTT	CASAYEGRGQPQHF	TRBJ1-5	-	TRBV6-2/TRBV6-3	few
TGTGCCAGCAGCGAGTGGGGTTGGGACAGGGGTCTCACAGATACGCAGTATTTT	CASSEWGWDRGLTDTQYF	TRBJ2-3	TRBD1	TRBV7-2	few
TGTGCCAGCAGAGCGCCGGGACAGGGGTTGGATACGCAGTATTTT	CASRAPGQGLDTQYF	TRBJ2-3	TRBD1	TRBV6-2/TRBV6-3	-
TGCGCCAGCAGCCAAAGGGAGGATGGGACTGAAGCTTTCTTT	CASSQREDGTEAFF	TRBJ1-1	-	TRBV4-1	-
TGTGCCAGCAGCCGACAACCGGGACAGGGGGCCAACTATGGCTACACCTTC	CASSRQPGQGANYGYTF	TRBJ1-2	TRBD1	TRBV4-2	-
TGTGCCATCAGTGAGTCATCGAGAGGGAACACTGAAGCTTTCTTT	CAISESSRGNTEAFF	TRBJ1-1	-	TRBV10-3	-
TGTGCCAGCAGCCTCGGGACAGTCCGAAATGAAAAACTGTTTTTT	CASSLGTVRNEKLFF	TRBJ1-4	TRBD1	TRBV7-2	-
TGCGCCAGCAGCTTGGCCCTAGCGGGGGTATACGAGCAGTACTTC	CASSLALAGVYEQYF	TRBJ2-7	TRBD2	TRBV5-1	few
TGCGCCGGCAGCCAAGATTCTGGCGGGAGCACAGATACGCAGTATTTT	CAGSQDSGGSTDTQYF	TRBJ2-3	-	TRBV4-3	-
TGTGCCATCAGTGAGATCCCCGGGACAGTTGCCGCCGAGCAGTACTTC	CAISEIPGTVAAEQYF	TRBJ2-7	TRBD1	TRBV10-3	-
TGCAGTGCTATATGGCGCGCAGATACGCAGTATTTT	CSAIWRADTQYF	TRBJ2-3	-	TRBV20-1	-
TGCAGTGCTAGAGCCGGCGGAGATCCTAACTATGGCTACACCTTC	CSARAGGDPNYGYTF	TRBJ1-2	-	TRBV20-1	-
TGTGCCAGCAGCCAAGAAACGGTCAGAGAGACCCAGTACTTC	CASSQETVRETQYF	TRBJ2-5	-	TRBV3-1	-
TGTGCCAGCAGCCGTAGGGGGGGTTCCTACGAGCAGTACTTC	CASSRRGGSYEQYF	TRBJ2-7	-	TRBV4-2	-
TGTGCCAGCGGGTCCAGCGGGGGGGACCAAGAGACCCAGTACTTC	CASGSSGGDQETQYF	TRBJ2-5	TRBD2	TRBV6-1	many
TGTGCCAGCAGCCACTACAGAAGTAGCAATCAGCCCCAGCATTTT	CASSHYRSSNQPQHF	TRBJ1-5	-	TRBV7-3	-
TGTGCCAGCAGTCCCGGACAGGGCGGCGAGCAGTACTTC	CASSPGQGGEQYF	TRBJ2-7	TRBD1	TRBV3-1	many
TGCAGCGTTGCAGAGGGGGGAGAGACCCAGTACTTC	CSVAEGGETQYF	TRBJ2-5	-	TRBV29-1	few
TGTGCCAGCAGTTTTGGGCGGCCGAGCTCCTACGAGCAGTACTTC	CASSFGRPSSYEQYF	TRBJ2-7	-	TRBV28	few
TGTGCCAGCAGCCCCGGGACAGGGATTAACTATGGCTACACCTTC	CASSPGTGINYGYTF	TRBJ1-2	TRBD1	TRBV12-3/TRBV12-4	few
TGCGCCAGCAGCCCGGAGCTAGCGGGGAACAATGAGCAGTTCTTC	CASSPELAGNNEQFF	TRBJ2-1	TRBD2	TRBV5-1	-
TGTGCCAGCAGCCGACGAGAATCTAGCGATCAAGATGCGCAGTATTTT	CASSRRESSDQDAQYF	TRBJ2-3	-	TRBV13	many
TGTGCCACCAGCAGAGATTTAGCTGGCTGCACCTTC	CATSRDLAGCTF	TRBJ1-2	-	TRBV15	-
TGCACCGCTGCTCCGAATGAGCAGTTCTTC	CTAAPNEQFF	TRBJ2-1	-	TRBV20-1	few
TGCAGCGTTGGCCCACAGGCCGAAGAGCAGTACTTC	CSVGPQAEEQYF	TRBJ2-7	-	TRBV29-1	few
TGTGCCAGCGAAGGGTTGAACACTGAAGCTTTCTTT	CASEGLNTEAFF	TRBJ1-1	-	TRBV7-8	-
TGCGCCAGCGGGCATGGAAGAGCGGGAAACACCGGGGAGCTGTTTTTT	CASGHGRAGNTGELFF	TRBJ2-2	TRBD2	TRBV10-2	-
TGTGCCAGCAGCGTAGCGGGGCGGGGGGGCGATGAGCAGTTCTTC	CASSVAGRGGDEQFF	TRBJ2-1	TRBD2	TRBV9	few
TGTGCCAGCAGCTTAGACCGGACAGGGCGTGGGCAGCCCCAGCATTTT	CASSLDRTGRGQPQHF	TRBJ1-5	TRBD1	TRBV7-6	many
TGTGCCAGCCATACGGGGGGTAGCTCCTACAATGAGCAGTTCTTC	CASHTGGSSYNEQFF	TRBJ2-1	TRBD2	TRBV9	-
TGCAGTGCTTCGACTAGCTCATTTTCCAATGAGCAGTTCTTC	CSASTSSFSNEQFF	TRBJ2-1	TRBD2	TRBV20-1	-
TGCAGTGTCTTCGACAGTCAGGGGGCAACTAATGAAAAACTGTTTTTT	CSVFDSQGATNEKLFF	TRBJ1-4	TRBD1	TRBV29-1	-
TGTGCCAGCAGCTTCGACAGACACTATGGCTACACCTTC	CASSFDRHYGYTF	TRBJ1-2	-	TRBV7-9	once
TGCGCCAGCAGCCAAGAGGTCACCGGGGAGCTGTTTTTT	CASSQEVTGELFF	TRBJ2-2	-	TRBV3-1	-
TGCGCCAGCAGCCAAGAGGGTAGCGGGGGGCCAAAGGGGAACATTCAGTACTTC	CASSQEGSGGPKGNIQYF	TRBJ2-4	TRBD2	TRBV4-1	-